These 14 T cell receptor beta chains were sequenced from one sample in a study of T cell repertoires in cytomegalovirus infection. TCRdb itself ran the reads through MiXCR, one entry per CDR3 protein. The data contain about 130,000 distinct CDR3 sequences, roughly a quarter of them singletons. Which antigens these TCRs recognize remains unknown. Sequences were obtained from PBMCs, sequenced either directly or after in vitro stimulation (not recorded which). All receptors come from a human donor in good health (CMV status not recorded). Some clones in this sample may be carry-over from other donors' samples.

This clonotype was recorded at least ten times. The chain combines TRBV7-2 with TRBJ2-5, with D unclear. V was clipped by 5 bases and J by 0 bases, with 13 bases between them. The CDR3 has 15 amino acids. Germline V gene sequence: CDR1 SGHTA, CDR2 FQGNSA. This CDR3 is CASSRWYTDQETQYF. CDR3 sequence (DNA): TGTGCCAGCAGCCGGTGGTACACGGACCAAGAGACCCAGTACTTC.

This clonotype was seen ten or more times. The gene calls are TRBV7-2 and TRBJ1-1, with a possible D match to TRBD1 (5 bases). V was pared by 1 base and J by 11 bases, with 14 bases between. Germline CDR1 SGHTA, CDR2 FQGNSA. This CDR3 region has 13 residues. The chain's CDR3 is CASSLESQGEAFF. The DNA of the CDR3 is TGTGCCAGCAGCTTAGAATCCCAGGGCGAGGCTTTCTTT.

This clonotype was observed a few times. The V and J genes are TRBV12-3 or TRBV12-4 and TRBJ1-5; 11 bases align to TRBD1. The CDR3 runs to 14 residues. The V segment lost 6 bases and the J segment 8 bases; nucleotides outside the gene matches: 6. The CDR3 DNA sequence: TGTGCCAGCAGGGAGGGACAGGGGGAGAAGCCCCAGCATTTT. Encoded protein: CASREGQGEKPQHF.

The chain combines TRBV10-3 with TRBJ1-6, with 7 bases aligning to TRBD1. V gave up 6 bases and J gave up 7 bases; unmatched junction bases: 0. This CDR3 has 12 residues. CDR1 and CDR2 (germline): ENHRY, SYGVKD. CDR3 sequence (DNA): TGTGCCATCAGGACAGGGAATTCACCCCTCCACTTT. It yields the protein CAIRTGNSPLHF.

This clonotype was counted between two and nine times. The V and J genes are TRBV27 and TRBJ2-2, with 11 nucleotides matching TRBD2. Germline loops: CDR1 MNHEY, CDR2 SMNVEV (reference sequence). With V trimmed by 7 bases and J by 6 bases, 10 bases remained unmatched. The CDR3 runs 16 residues. In DNA form, the CDR3 reads TGTGCCAGCACTACGGGACTAGCGGAGAGGGCCGGGGAGCTGTTTTTT. It is translated as CASTTGLAERAGELFF.

This clonotype was observed at least ten times. The chain is built from TRBV7-2 and TRBJ2-2, with D possibly being TRBD2 (5 bases). The CDR3 consists of 15 residues. Germline CDR1 is SGHTA and CDR2 is FQGNSA. V was pared by 5 bases and J by 0 bases, with 10 bases between. CDR3 in DNA: TGTGCCAGCAGCCGGACCGGGACGAACACCGGGGAGCTGTTTTTT. It specifies CASSRTGTNTGELFF.

The chain combines TRBV7-6 with TRBJ2-3; D is undetermined. The CDR3 sequence is 12 residues long. V was clipped by 5 bases and J by 6 bases, with 9 bases between them. Germline CDR1 and CDR2: SGHVS and FNYEAQ. CDR3 DNA sequence: TGTGCCAGCAGCCCTTTACGGGATACGCAGTATTTT. This translates into CASSPLRDTQYF.

This clonotype came up many times. The DNA of the CDR3 is TGTGCCAGCAGCCGCAGGGTGACGCAGTATTTT. Its protein is CASSRRVTQYF. This chain uses TRBV7-2 with TRBJ2-3; D might be TRBD1 (5 bases). V gave up 5 bases and J gave up 9 bases, with 9 bases separating them. The germline CDR1 and CDR2 sequences are SGHTA and FQGNSA. This CDR3 has 11 amino acids.

The V and J genes are TRBV7-2 and TRBJ2-3, with D perhaps matching TRBD2 (6 bases). The CDR3 has 15 amino acids. Germline V gives CDR1 SGHTA, CDR2 FQGNSA. The ends were cut back, 2 bases at V and 0 bases at J, with 9 bases in the middle. CDR3 region: CASSLYSGSTDTQYF. The CDR3 DNA is TGTGCCAGCAGCTTATATAGCGGAAGCACAGATACGCAGTATTTT.

This clonotype has ten or more counts. The J gene is TRBJ2-1, the V gene TRBV7-2; 9 bases line up with TRBD2. There are 14 residues in the CDR3. The trim removed 5 bases at V and 4 bases at J, leaving 3 bases unmatched. The germline V gene encodes CDR1 SGHTA and CDR2 FQGNSA. The CDR3 DNA reads as TGTGCCAGCAGCGTGACTAGCGGATACAATGAGCAGTTCTTC. It encodes CASSVTSGYNEQFF.

The CDR3 bases are TGTGCCAGCAGCAGGACAGGGCGGGGCACTGAAGCTTTCTTT. Amino acid sequence: CASSRTGRGTEAFF. V gene TRBV2 combines with J gene TRBJ1-1, with 8 bases identical to TRBD1. The V gene's germline CDR1 is SNHLY and CDR2 FYNNEI. Germline trimming cut 6 bases from V and 4 bases from J; bases unmatched to any gene: 7. The CDR3 loop spans 14 amino acids. Variable domain in full (rest from reference TRBV2 and TRBJ1-1): EPEVTQTPSHQVTQMGQEVILRCVPISNHLYFYWYRQILGQKVEFLVSFYNNEISEKSEIFDDQFSVERPDGSNFTLKIRSTKLEDSAMYFCASSRTGRGTEAFFGQGTRLTVV.

The gene calls are TRBV7-9 and TRBJ1-1, with D tentatively TRBD1 (6 bases). Germline lookup yields CDR1 SEHNR and CDR2 FQNEAQ (reference sequence). The CDR3 is 17 residues long. V lost 3 bases and J lost 1, with 18 bases in between. The CDR3 reads CASSLGAQGLRNTEAFF. CDR3 DNA sequence: TGTGCCAGCAGCTTGGGGGCTCAAGGGCTCCGGAACACTGAAGCTTTCTTT.

This clonotype appeared many times. The V gene is TRBV7-2, the J gene TRBJ1-1; D remains ambiguous. Looked up from germline, CDR1 is SGHTA and CDR2 is FQGNSA. There are 13 residues in the CDR3. With 7 bases removed from V and 4 bases from J, the gap between germline ends came to 13 bases. The CDR3 sequence is CASTPKVGTEAFF. Written as DNA, the CDR3 is TGTGCCAGCACCCCGAAGGTGGGCACTGAAGCTTTCTTT.

This chain joins TRBV7-9 and TRBJ2-1, with 7 bases identical to TRBD2. Germline CDR1 is SEHNR and CDR2 is FQNEAQ (reference sequence). V lost 4 bases to trimming and J lost 6 bases; unmatched junction nucleotides: 6. The CDR3 runs to 14 residues. The CDR3, as DNA: TGTGCCAGCAGCTATGGACTAGACTTCAATGAGCAGTTCTTC. This translates into CASSYGLDFNEQFF.